These T cell receptor beta chains were read from a single sample in a study of blood T cell repertoires in COVID-19. The protocol was immunoSEQ multiplex PCR, while the TCRdb copy is restricted to in-frame clones and leaves out a portion. The table includes around 270,000 clones, around 87% detected once. What was sequenced was peripheral blood. The receptors shown here come from a woman in her sixties with COVID-19, enrolled during active disease. The CDR3 runs from the conserved cysteine through the conserved F or W. D genes are given only for firm matches. Clone size is stated in some rows and not others, as once, few, many or a class when expanded.

>NA|TRBJ2-3|TRBD1|TRBV12-3/TRBV12-4
TGTGCCAGCAGGTGGACAGGGAGGCAGTATTTT
CASRWTGRQYF
>NA|TRBJ2-2|NA|TRBV11-1
TGTGCCAGCTCCAGCGGGCGAGGGACCGGGGAGCTGTTTTTT
CASSSGRGTGELFF
>once|TRBJ2-7|NA|TRBV6-5
TGTGCCAGCAGCATGGGCCCCTACGAGCAGTACTTC
CASSMGPYEQYF
>NA|TRBJ1-2|TRBD1|TRBV5-6
TGTGCCAGCAGCCAACACTCCGGGACAGGGGGTTGGTATGGCTACACCTTC
CASSQHSGTGGWYGYTF
>NA|TRBJ1-1|NA|TRBV12-5
TGTGCTAGTGGTTCCACCAGGGACTTCAAGACTGAAGCTTTCTTT
CASGSTRDFKTEAFF
>NA|TRBJ2-7|TRBD2|TRBV2
TGTGCCAGCAGGCGACTAGCGGGAGTAGGGGAGCAGTACTTC
CASRRLAGVGEQYF
>NA|TRBJ1-1|NA|TRBV5-1
TGCGCCAGCAGCTTTGCGGGGTTGAACACTGAAGCTTTCTTT
CASSFAGLNTEAFF
>NA|TRBJ2-3|TRBD2|TRBV3-1/TRBV3-2
TGTGCCAGCAGCCGACGGACTAGCGGGAGGGCCGCAGATACGCAGTATTTT
CASSRRTSGRAADTQYF
>once|TRBJ2-1|NA|TRBV5-1
TGCGCCAGCAGCTTGGCTACAGGACCCAACAATGAGCAGTTCTTC
CASSLATGPNNEQFF
>NA|TRBJ2-2|TRBD2|TRBV7-8
TGTGCCAGCGCGCGGGGCAGGCGTCTAGCGGGACACACCGGGGAGCTGTTTTTT
CASARGRRLAGHTGELFF
>few|TRBJ1-4|NA|TRBV5-1
TGCGCCAGCAGCTTAAAACAGGGTTCTAATGAAAAACTGTTTTTT
CASSLKQGSNEKLFF
>many|TRBJ1-2|TRBD1|TRBV9
TGTGCCAGCAGCCTGACAGGGTCTCAAGTGGGCTACACCTTC
CASSLTGSQVGYTF
>once|TRBJ1-4|TRBD1|TRBV28
TGTGCCAGCAGTCCTTTGACAGGGGGCACTAATGAAAAACTGTTTTTT
CASSPLTGGTNEKLFF
>NA|TRBJ1-5|NA|TRBV4-1
TGCGCCAGCAGCCAAGATTCAGGGGAGGGTCAGCCCCAGCATTTT
CASSQDSGEGQPQHF
>NA|TRBJ2-2|TRBD2|TRBV6-4
TGTGCCAGCAGTGCACTAGCGGGAGCGGACACCGGGGAGCTGTTTTTT
CASSALAGADTGELFF
>NA|TRBJ2-7|TRBD2|TRBV28
TGTGCCAGCAGACTCTACGGCGGGAGCTCCTACGAGCAGTACTTC
CASRLYGGSSYEQYF
>NA|TRBJ2-1|TRBD2|TRBV20-1
TGCAGTGCTAGTCGACTAGCGGGAAGCTCCTACAATGAGCAGTTCTTC
CSASRLAGSSYNEQFF
>NA|TRBJ2-2|NA|TRBV5-6
TGTGCCAGCAGCGAGACAGGAACCGGCGGGGAGCTGTTTTTT
CASSETGTGGELFF
>once|TRBJ2-2|TRBD1|TRBV2
TGTGCCAGCAAGGGACAGGGGGCGCATACCGGGGAGCTGTTTTTT
CASKGQGAHTGELFF
>NA|TRBJ1-1|NA|TRBV6-4
TGTGCCAGCAGTGACCTAGGAGGGCCCAGCACTGAAGCTTTCTTT
CASSDLGGPSTEAFF
>NA|TRBJ1-5|NA|TRBV30
TGTGCCTGGAGTGTACGGAGTCAGCCCCAGCATTTT
CAWSVRSQPQHF
>NA|TRBJ2-7|NA|TRBV5-4
TGTGCCAGCAGCTTGGGGACAGGGAGGGTGGGCTACGAGCAGTACTTC
CASSLGTGRVGYEQYF
>NA|TRBJ1-1|NA|TRBV11-2
TGTGCCAGCAGCCCTTTATTGGGGGCGAGTGAAGCTTTCTTT
CASSPLLGASEAFF
>NA|TRBJ2-7|NA|TRBV3-1/TRBV3-2
TGTGCCAGCAGCCAGGAGCGGAGCTCCTACGAGCAGTACTTC
CASSQERSSYEQYF
>NA|TRBJ2-7|TRBD1|TRBV7-2
TGTGCCAGCAGCTCCCCGGGACAGGGATCCTACGAGCAGTACTTC
CASSSPGQGSYEQYF
>once|TRBJ2-7|TRBD2|TRBV28
TGTGCCAGCAGTTTAATGAGGATACTAGCGGGAGTAGTCGAGCAGTACTTC
CASSLMRILAGVVEQYF
>NA|TRBJ1-6|NA|TRBV7-3
TGTGCCAGCAGCTCGACTGGCTCCTATAATTCACCCCTCCACTTT
CASSSTGSYNSPLHF
>NA|TRBJ1-5|NA|TRBV29-1
TGCAGCGTCGCCCCTGCGGGGATAAGGAGCAATCAGCCCCAGCATTTT
CSVAPAGIRSNQPQHF
>few|TRBJ1-2|NA|TRBV5-4
TGTGCCAGCAGCTTGGGGACACAGTATGGCTACACCTTC
CASSLGTQYGYTF
>NA|TRBJ2-1|TRBD1|TRBV30
TGTGCCTGCACGAGACAGGGGGCTAGGTATGAGCAGTTCTTC
CACTRQGARYEQFF
>NA|TRBJ2-7|NA|TRBV5-1
TGCGCCAGCAGCTTGGGTCCCGGGGCCTACGAGCAGTACTTC
CASSLGPGAYEQYF
>NA|TRBJ2-7|TRBD2|TRBV29-1
TGCAGCGTTGAAGGGACTAGCGGCACCTACGAGCAGTACTTC
CSVEGTSGTYEQYF
>once|TRBJ1-1|TRBD1|TRBV6-6
TGTGCGGCTACCAGGGGGCTGGCTGAAGCTTTCTTT
CAATRGLAEAFF
>NA|TRBJ2-3|TRBD2|TRBV6-2/TRBV6-3
TGTGCCAGCAGTTACTCGCCCATGACTAGCGGACGCACAGATACGCAGTATTTT
CASSYSPMTSGRTDTQYF
>once|TRBJ1-1|NA|TRBV7-9
TGTGCCAGCAGCTTTCCAGGGGCGAAGACTTTCTTT
CASSFPGAKTFF
>NA|TRBJ2-3|TRBD2|TRBV7-9
TGTGCCAGCAGCTCACAGCGGGGGCCCCCCACAGATACGCAGTATTTT
CASSSQRGPPTDTQYF
>NA|TRBJ2-2|NA|TRBV7-3
TGTGCCAGCAGCCCTCAGGGGACCGGGGAGCTGTTTTTT
CASSPQGTGELFF
>NA|TRBJ1-5|NA|TRBV19
TGTGCCAGTAGTACCCCCGGTTTCCAGCCCCAGCATTTT
CASSTPGFQPQHF
>NA|TRBJ2-2|TRBD2|TRBV10-3
TGTGCCATCAGTGAGCGGATTAGCGGGATCCGTGGGACCGGGGAGCTGTTTTTT
CAISERISGIRGTGELFF
>once|TRBJ2-3|TRBD2|TRBV19
TGTGCCAGTGGGGCTAGCGGGAGTTCAGATACGCAGTATTTT
CASGASGSSDTQYF
>NA|TRBJ2-7|TRBD1|TRBV29-1
TGCAGTACGGGGACAGGGACCGACGAGCAGTACTTC
CSTGTGTDEQYF
>NA|TRBJ2-5|TRBD2|TRBV5-4
TGTGCCAGCAGCTCCCCCGGGGGGGCAGAGACCCAGTACTTC
CASSSPGGAETQYF
>NA|TRBJ1-2|TRBD1|TRBV2
TGTGCCACCAACAGGGGCGAATTTTCTGGCTACACCTTC
CATNRGEFSGYTF
>NA|TRBJ1-6|NA|TRBV27
TGTGCCAGCAGTTCAGGACGCCCGGGGTATTCACCCCTCCACTTT
CASSSGRPGYSPLHF
>NA|TRBJ2-3|NA|TRBV24-1
TGTGCCACCAGTGATGTAGGGGGGGGAAGCACAGATACGCAGTATTTT
CATSDVGGGSTDTQYF
>NA|TRBJ1-2|NA|TRBV5-4
TGTGCCAGCAGCTTGGCCACAGGGTTTTCCGATAGTGGCTACACCTTC
CASSLATGFSDSGYTF
>few|TRBJ1-6|TRBD1|TRBV7-8
TGTGCCAGCAGTTCTCAGGGGGGATATAATTCACCCCTCCACTTT
CASSSQGGYNSPLHF
>NA|TRBJ2-5|TRBD1|TRBV28
TGTGCCAGCAGAACAGGGGCAGAGACCCAGTACTTC
CASRTGAETQYF
>NA|TRBJ2-3|TRBD2|TRBV11-2
TGTGCCAGCAGCGCACGACTAGCGCCTAGCACAGATACGCAGTATTTT
CASSARLAPSTDTQYF
>NA|TRBJ1-2|NA|TRBV1
TGCACCAGCAGCCATCGCAGGCTCTATGGCTACACCTTC
CTSSHRRLYGYTF
>NA|TRBJ1-2|TRBD1|TRBV30
TGTGCCTGGACGGGGGCAGGGGGCTATGGCTACACCTTC
CAWTGAGGYGYTF
>NA|TRBJ1-1|TRBD1|TRBV9
TGTGCCAGCAGCGTCACAGGGGAGCGGCCTGAAGCTTTCTTT
CASSVTGERPEAFF
>NA|TRBJ1-1|TRBD1|TRBV11-2
TGTGCCAGCAGCACCAATGACAGGGGGACTGAAGCTTTCTTT
CASSTNDRGTEAFF
>NA|TRBJ2-1|NA|TRBV21-1
TGTGCCAGCAGCAAACGGAGGCAGGGGCCCAGTCAAGATGAGCAGTTCTTC
CASSKRRQGPSQDEQFF
>NA|TRBJ1-1|TRBD1|TRBV7-2
TGTGCCAGCAGCCACAACTACCGGACAGGCCTCATGAACACTGAAGCTTTCTTT
CASSHNYRTGLMNTEAFF
>NA|TRBJ1-4|NA|TRBV27
TGTGCCACCTCACCAGGGGCTGCAACTAATGAAAAACTGTTTTTT
CATSPGAATNEKLFF
>NA|TRBJ1-5|NA|TRBV5-5
TGTGCCAGCAGCTTCGGACTCGGCAATCAGCCCCAGCATTTT
CASSFGLGNQPQHF